One and the same sample provided the 24 T cell receptor beta chains below, sequenced in a study of cytomegalovirus exposure and HLA in healthy donors. PCR used 60 Vbeta primers and 13 Jbeta primers. This table comes from immunoSEQ multiplex PCR, and its TCRdb copy is limited to in-frame clones, with some not included. In the table there are 200,000 to 250,000 clones, over 75% of which are singletons. Sequenced sample: PBMCs. Receptor source: a woman between 45 and 65 years old in good health and CMV-seropositive.

The chain has TRBV5-1 and TRBJ2-2; D perhaps matches TRBD1 (6 bases). The CDR3 sequence is 12 residues long. V lost 4 bases to trimming and J lost 6 bases, with 7 bases between them. Germline V gene sequence: CDR1 SGHRS, CDR2 YFSETQ. The CDR3: CASSPGAGELFF. The CDR3 DNA sequence: TGCGCCAGCAGCCCAGGGGCCGGGGAGCTGTTTTTT. The entire variable domain, with the rest obtained from reference TRBV5-1 and TRBJ2-2, is as follows: KAGVTQTPRYLIKTRGQQVTLSCSPISGHRSVSWYQQTPGQGLQFLFEYFSETQRNKGNFPGRFSGRQFSNSRSEMNVSTLELGDSALYLCASSPGAGELFFGEGSRLTVL.

The chain employs TRBV27 and TRBJ2-3, with D possibly TRBD1 on 6 matching bases. V shed 6 bases and J shed 4 bases, with 14 bases lying between them. CDR1 and CDR2 (germline): MNHEY, SMNVEV (reference sequence). The length of the CDR3 is 14 residues. DNA for the CDR3: TGTGCCAGCAGCCCAATACAGGGTCCAGATACGCAGTATTTT. Amino acids: CASSPIQGPDTQYF.

The chain is built from TRBV19 and TRBJ2-5; D possibly corresponds to TRBD1 (5 bases). V lost 5 bases, J lost 0 bases, and 19 bases lay in between. The germline V gene has CDR1 LNHDA and CDR2 SQIVND (reference sequence). The CDR3 totals 17 residues. The CDR3: CASSPETVLGYQETQYF. The CDR3 region has the DNA TGTGCCAGTAGTCCGGAGACAGTCTTAGGGTACCAAGAGACCCAGTACTTC.

This clone has only one observation. V and J are TRBV27 and TRBJ2-5; 10 bases fit TRBD1. Matching the DNA end better, TRBJ2-7 makes the J call doubtful. This CDR3 is 15 amino acids long. Germline V CDR1 and CDR2: MNHEY, SMNVEV (reference sequence). CDR3 loop: CASSPSTGGGYEQYF. The DNA for the CDR3 is TGTGCCAGCAGTCCATCGACAGGGGGCGGGTACGAGCAGTACTTC.

The rearrangement uses TRBV5-8 and TRBJ1-2; no reliable D call. The germline V gene has CDR1 SGHTS and CDR2 YDEGEE. The germline V and J ends were trimmed by 5 bases and 8 bases, with 16 bases remaining between them. The CDR3 is made up of 13 amino acids. CDR3 sequence reads: CASRPGMAWGYTF. The DNA of the CDR3 is TGTGCCAGCAGACCCGGGATGGCTTGGGGCTACACCTTC.

The rearrangement links TRBV5-4 to TRBJ1-2, with TRBD1 as a possible D gene (5 bases). The germline CDR1 and CDR2 sequences are SGHNT and YYREEE (reference sequence). Trimming pared 1 base from V and 1 base from J, leaving 14 bases between. CDR3 length: 16 amino acids. Written as DNA, the CDR3 is TGTGCCAGCAGCTTGTCGTACGGCCAGGGTAACTATGGCTACACCTTC. Its translation is CASSLSYGQGNYGYTF.

The chain carries TRBV28 and TRBJ2-7, with D possibly matching TRBD1 (5 bases). The V end lost 0 bases, the J end lost 4 bases, and 10 bases lay between the germline ends. The CDR3 runs 14 residues. CDR1 and CDR2 (germline): MDHEN, SYDVKM. This chain's CDR3 is CASSLWDKGYEQYF. The DNA for the CDR3 is TGTGCCAGCAGTTTATGGGACAAGGGGTACGAGCAGTACTTC.

The CDR3 nucleotides are TGTGCCAGCAGTTACCTCTCACTGTCTAGGAGGACTGAAGCTTTCTTT. Protein sequence: CASSYLSLSRRTEAFF. The chain uses TRBV6-6 and TRBJ1-1; D is uncertain. Trimming pared 2 bases from V and 5 bases from J, leaving 18 bases between. This CDR3 spans 16 amino acids. In germline, CDR1 is MNHNY, CDR2 SVGAGI (reference sequence).

V and J are TRBV4-2 and TRBJ1-3; D may be TRBD1 (5 bases). The V end lost 4 bases, the J end lost 3 bases, and 16 bases lay between the germline ends. Germline assignment: CDR1 LGHNA and CDR2 YNFKEQ. The CDR3 is 16 residues long. In nucleotides, the CDR3 is TGTGCCAGCAGCCCAAACCTCAGGGTTGGTGGAAACACCATATATTTT. It encodes CASSPNLRVGGNTIYF.

The table lists this clone with a count of one. V usage is TRBV28 and J usage is TRBJ2-3; TRBD2 is a possible D gene (6 bases). Trimming pared 7 bases from V and 0 bases from J, leaving 14 bases between. Germline V gives CDR1 MDHEN, CDR2 SYDVKM. There are 15 residues in the CDR3. The CDR3 bases are TGTGCCAGCACAACCGGAGGGGCTAGCACAGATACGCAGTATTTT. This sequence encodes CASTTGGASTDTQYF.

This clone was counted once. The V and J genes are TRBV4-1 and TRBJ1-6, with a possible D match to TRBD1 (6 bases). V was shortened by 5 bases and J by 10 bases, with 15 bases between the two germline ends. Germline V gives CDR1 MGHRA, CDR2 YSYEKL. The CDR3 loop spans 14 amino acids. CDR3 sequence (DNA): TGCGCCAGCAGCTATGAGGGGGGAGGGTCACCCCTCCACTTT. Residues: CASSYEGGGSPLHF.

The chain is built from TRBV15 and TRBJ2-2, with D possibly TRBD1 on 8 matching bases. Germline assignment: CDR1 LNHNV and CDR2 YYDKDF (reference sequence). This CDR3 region has 18 residues. V lost 1 base and J lost 5, with 20 bases in between. CDR3 sequence reads: CATSRGGGPGGLTGELFF. The CDR3, as DNA: TGTGCCACCAGCAGAGGGGGGGGGCCAGGGGGCTTAACCGGGGAGCTGTTTTTT.

The CDR3 here is CASSLGPQETQYF. CDR3 DNA sequence: TGTGCCAGCAGCTTAGGGCCTCAAGAGACCCAGTACTTC. The chain is built from TRBV7-8 and TRBJ2-5; D gene ambiguous. In germline, CDR1 is SGHVS, CDR2 FQNEAQ. The CDR3 length is 13 residues. Deletions cut 1 base from V and 2 bases from J, with 5 bases between.

This clone was seen a few times. V usage is TRBV7-9 and J usage is TRBJ1-6, with a weak D call TRBD1 (5 bases). The CDR3 has 13 amino acids. In germline, CDR1 is SEHNR, CDR2 FQNEAQ (reference sequence). V was trimmed by 4 bases and J by 7 bases, leaving 8 bases between them. The CDR3 DNA follows: TGTGCCAGCAGCTCCGCAGGGAATTCACCCCTCCACTTT. Residues: CASSSAGNSPLHF.

This chain links TRBV7-8 with TRBJ2-1; D not resolved. The CDR3 totals 15 residues. Germline CDR1 SGHVS, CDR2 FQNEAQ. V lost 2 bases and J 0 bases, leaving 8 bases between the germline ends. The CDR3 DNA reads as TGTGCCAGCAGCTTACGTCAGGCCTCCTACAATGAGCAGTTCTTC. It yields the protein CASSLRQASYNEQFF.

This chain's CDR3 is CASSQAVRGDSYNEQFF. CDR3 sequence (DNA): TGCGCCAGCAGCCAAGCGGTGCGCGGGGACTCCTACAATGAGCAGTTCTTC. The chain has TRBV4-1 and TRBJ2-1; perhaps TRBD2 as D (6 bases). CDR1 and CDR2 from the germline V gene are MGHRA and YSYEKL. The CDR3 loop spans 17 amino acids. V gave up 1 base and J gave up 0 bases, with 13 bases separating them.

CDR3 in DNA: TGCAGCGCCTCGACAGGGGAGATCTACACCTTC. Residues: CSASTGEIYTF. The chain links TRBV29-1 to TRBJ1-2; TRBD1 matches 8 bases. Unmatched junction bases numbered 8, after V lost 7 bases and J lost 10 bases. Germline loops: CDR1 SQVTM, CDR2 ANQGSEA. The CDR3 sequence is 11 residues long. The whole variable domain, remainder taken from reference TRBV29-1 and TRBJ1-2, is SAVISQKPSRDICQRGTSLTIQCQVDSQVTMMFWYRQQPGQSLTLIATANQGSEATYESGFVIDKFPISRPNLTFSTLTVSNMSPEDSSIYLCSASTGEIYTFGSGTRLTVV.

This clone was recorded once. The CDR3 protein is CASIHADRRSSYEQYF. The CDR3, as DNA: TGTGCCAGCATCCATGCAGACAGAAGGAGCTCCTACGAGCAGTACTTC. V usage is TRBV21-1 and J usage is TRBJ2-7; the table calls TRBD1, which could not be checked here. TRBV21-1 is a known pseudogene. The CDR3 runs to 16 residues.

This chain connects TRBV29-1 to TRBJ2-3; 8 bases are a match to TRBD2. The ends lost 6 bases at V and 3 bases at J; junction bases unmatched: 14. The CDR3 spans 16 residues. Per the germline V gene, CDR1 is SQVTM and CDR2 is ANQGSEA. CDR3 region: CSVPSGGAGVTDTQYF. The CDR3 DNA reads TGCAGCGTGCCCTCCGGGGGGGCGGGAGTGACAGATACGCAGTATTTT.

This sequence joins TRBV6-6 and TRBJ1-1, with D tentatively TRBD1 (5 bases). Germline CDR1 is MNHNY and CDR2 is SVGAGI (reference sequence). The V gene lost 2 bases and the J gene lost 4 bases, with 17 bases spanning the gap. CDR3 length: 16 residues. CDR3 loop: CASSYDGGGAGTEAFF. In DNA, the CDR3 is TGTGCCAGCAGTTACGACGGGGGGGGAGCGGGCACTGAAGCTTTCTTT.

V usage is TRBV19 and J usage is TRBJ1-2; tentative D call: TRBD1 (5 bases). The germline CDR1 and CDR2 sequences are LNHDA and SQIVND (reference sequence). Trimming stripped 7 bases from V and 4 bases from J, with 22 bases between. This CDR3 spans 16 amino acids. For the CDR3, the DNA is TGTGCCAGTACCTATCTCCCCGGGGCCGGGGGCTATGGCTACACCTTC. Its translation is CASTYLPGAGGYGYTF.

The chain is built from TRBV2 and TRBJ1-3; D gene ambiguous. The CDR3 length is 15 residues. Trimming left V 6 bases short and J 0 bases short, with 12 bases between. From germline, CDR1 is SNHLY and CDR2 FYNNEI. CDR3 protein: CASSAAGFSGNTIYF. The CDR3 coding sequence is TGTGCCAGCAGCGCGGCGGGATTCTCTGGAAACACCATATATTTT.

The V gene is TRBV28, the J gene TRBJ2-1, with 8 bases identical to TRBD1. The CDR3 runs to 14 residues. The germline V gene encodes CDR1 MDHEN and CDR2 SYDVKM. V dropped 4 bases and J dropped 9; count of bases not matched to a gene: 8. The CDR3 coding sequence is TGTGCCAGCAGTTCCCGGACAGGGCTGGGTGAGCAGTTCTTC. Amino acids: CASSSRTGLGEQFF.

The CDR3 DNA is TGTGCCAGCAGCTTGACAGGGGGTTATAGCAATCAGCCCCAGCATTTT. Protein product: CASSLTGGYSNQPQHF. The chain is built from TRBV5-6 and TRBJ1-5; 8 nucleotides match TRBD1. From germline, CDR1 is SGHDT and CDR2 YYEEEE. V was clipped by 1 base and J by 0 bases; unmatched bases: 3. CDR3 length: 16 residues.